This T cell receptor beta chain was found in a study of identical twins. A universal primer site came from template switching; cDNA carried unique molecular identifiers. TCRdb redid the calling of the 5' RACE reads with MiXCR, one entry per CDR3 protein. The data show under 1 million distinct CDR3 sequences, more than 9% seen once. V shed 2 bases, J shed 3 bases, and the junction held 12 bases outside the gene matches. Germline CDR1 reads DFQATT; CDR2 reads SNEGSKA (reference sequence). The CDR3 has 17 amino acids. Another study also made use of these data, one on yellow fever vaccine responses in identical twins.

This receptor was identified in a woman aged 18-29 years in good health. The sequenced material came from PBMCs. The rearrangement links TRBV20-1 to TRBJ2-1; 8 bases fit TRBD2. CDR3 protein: CSARSGSGGSYYNEQFF. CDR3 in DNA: TGCAGTGCTAGATCGGGGAGCGGGGGCTCTTACTACAATGAGCAGTTCTTC.